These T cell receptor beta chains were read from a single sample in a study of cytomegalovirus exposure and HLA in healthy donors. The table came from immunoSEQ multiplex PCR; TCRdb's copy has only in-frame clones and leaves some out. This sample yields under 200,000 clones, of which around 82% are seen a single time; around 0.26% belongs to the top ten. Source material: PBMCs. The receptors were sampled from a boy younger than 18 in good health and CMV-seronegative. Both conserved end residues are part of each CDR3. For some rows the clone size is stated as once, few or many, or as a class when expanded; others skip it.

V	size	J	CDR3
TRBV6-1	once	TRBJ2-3	CVSSAGTGVTDTQYF
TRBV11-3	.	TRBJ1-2	CASSLRGGEFYGYTF
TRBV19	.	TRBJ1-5	CATHSWVSNQPQHF
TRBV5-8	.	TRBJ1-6	CASSLEGSDRSSPLHF
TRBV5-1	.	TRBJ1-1	CASSLFPSNTEAFF
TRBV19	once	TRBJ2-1	CASLAPSYNEQFF
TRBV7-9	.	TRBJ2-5	CASSPWGRETQYF
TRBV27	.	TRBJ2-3	CASSLSVGPVRTDTQYF
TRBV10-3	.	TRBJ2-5	CAISTRAGGRQETQYF
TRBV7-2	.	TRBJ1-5	CASSARQGNQPQHF
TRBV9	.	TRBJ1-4	CASSVEGQGSEKLFF
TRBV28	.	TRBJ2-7	CASSLPAGFSLYEQYF
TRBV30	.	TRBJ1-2	CALDRDYGYTF
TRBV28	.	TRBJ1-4	CASSPGRENEKLFF
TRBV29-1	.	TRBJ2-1	CSVSTRTGVENEQFF
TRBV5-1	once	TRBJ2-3	CASSSETGSTDTQYF
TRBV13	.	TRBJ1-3	CASSYRSGNTIYF
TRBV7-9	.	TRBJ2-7	CASSLDEGEQYF
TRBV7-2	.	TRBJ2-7	CASSRPLTGLSYEQYF
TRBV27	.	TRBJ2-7	CASRGEGQGAYEQYF
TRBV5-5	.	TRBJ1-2	CASSPAQTANYGYTF
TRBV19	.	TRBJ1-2	CASSGRRVHGYTF
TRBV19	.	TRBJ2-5	CASSPGGRLQETQYF
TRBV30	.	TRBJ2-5	CAWTRWETQYF
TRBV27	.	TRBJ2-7	CASSLVSGGPYEQYF
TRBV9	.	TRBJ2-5	CASSLGTAQYF
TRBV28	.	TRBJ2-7	CASSLWDRSHEQYF
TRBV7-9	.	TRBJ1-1	CASSLTSSYTEAFF